This T cell receptor beta chain emerged from a study of T cell repertoires in cytomegalovirus infection. Regarding the study as a whole: Summed public TCR beta family frequency identified CMV carriers bearing the relevant HLA.

Trimming shortened V by 5 bases and J by 1 base, and 12 bases separated the two germline ends. The germline CDR1 and CDR2 sequences are SEHNR and FQNEAQ (reference sequence). The CDR3 runs 14 residues. This clonotype was observed a handful of times. The antigen is undetermined. TCRdb passed the reads through MiXCR, listing each CDR3 protein once. The sample shows fewer than 550,000 distinct CDR3 sequences, about 25% of them seen only once. The sequence came from a human donor in good health (CMV status not recorded). Some clones in this sample may be carry-over from other donors' samples. Sequencing was done on a sample of PBMCs. This chain joins TRBV7-9 and TRBJ2-7; tentatively, D is TRBD2 (6 bases). CDR3 nucleotides: TGTGCCAGCAGCGGGGACTCCGAGTCCTACGAGCAGTACTTC. Encoded protein: CASSGDSESYEQYF. The full variable domain, completed using reference TRBV7-9 and TRBJ2-7, is DTGVSQNPRHKITKRGQNVTFRCDPISEHNRLYWYRQTLGQGPEFLTYFQNEAQLEKSRLLSDRFSAERPKGSFSTLEIQRTEQGDSAMYLCASSGDSESYEQYFGPGTRLTVT.